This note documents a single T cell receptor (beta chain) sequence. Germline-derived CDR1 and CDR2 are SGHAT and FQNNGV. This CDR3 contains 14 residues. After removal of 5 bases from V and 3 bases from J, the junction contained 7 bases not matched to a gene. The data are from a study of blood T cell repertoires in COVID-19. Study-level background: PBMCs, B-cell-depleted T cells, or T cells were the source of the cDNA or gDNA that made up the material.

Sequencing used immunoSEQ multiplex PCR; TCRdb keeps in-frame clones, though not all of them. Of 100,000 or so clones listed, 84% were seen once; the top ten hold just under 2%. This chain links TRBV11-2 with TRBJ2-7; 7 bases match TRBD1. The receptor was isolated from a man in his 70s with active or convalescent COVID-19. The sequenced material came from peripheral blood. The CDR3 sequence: CASSEARDSYEQYF. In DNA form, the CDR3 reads TGTGCCAGCAGCGAGGCGAGGGACAGCTACGAGCAGTACTTC.